A single TCR beta chain is shown here with its context. In the original workflow: Estimates of nucleated cell counts were drawn from the amplification of reference gene primers. Repertoires were generated with immunoSEQ multiplex PCR, while TCRdb's copy carries only in-frame clones and drops some. For V, J and clone size, that table is used; D and trimming come from the DNA. Of approximately 110,000 clones in the sample, about 90% were seen once. CDR1 and CDR2 (germline): LGHDT, YNNKEL (reference sequence). CDR3 length equals 16 residues. V lost 0 bases, J lost 1 base, and 3 bases stayed unmatched. This entry comes from a study of blood T cell repertoires in COVID-19. Overall study context: Samples came from the United States, Italy and Spain, spanning acute and convalescent COVID-19. The cDNA or gDNA used as material had been derived from T cells, B-cell-depleted T cells, or PBMCs.

J is TRBJ2-3 and V is TRBV3-1 (or the pseudogene TRBV3-2), with 8 bases that match TRBD2. This sequence originates from a woman between 50 and 59 years old with active or convalescent COVID-19. The sample consisted of peripheral blood. The CDR3 nucleotides read TGTGCCAGCAGCCAAGACCCAGCGGGAGGCACAGATACGCAGTATTTT. Residues: CASSQDPAGGTDTQYF.